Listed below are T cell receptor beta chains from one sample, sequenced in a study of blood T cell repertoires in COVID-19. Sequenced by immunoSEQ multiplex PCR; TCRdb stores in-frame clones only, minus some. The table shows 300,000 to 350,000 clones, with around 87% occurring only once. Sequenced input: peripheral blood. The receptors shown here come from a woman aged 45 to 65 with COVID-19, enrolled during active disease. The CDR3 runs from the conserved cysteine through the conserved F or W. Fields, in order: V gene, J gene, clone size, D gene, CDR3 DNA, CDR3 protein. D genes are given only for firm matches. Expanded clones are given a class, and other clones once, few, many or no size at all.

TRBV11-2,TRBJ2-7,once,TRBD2,TGTGCCAGCAGCTCTCGACTAGCGGGAGTTCACGAGCAGTACTTC,CASSSRLAGVHEQYF
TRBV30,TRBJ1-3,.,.,TGTGCCTGGAATCCAGGGGCCCGATCTGGAAACACCATATATTTT,CAWNPGARSGNTIYF
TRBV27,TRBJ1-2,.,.,.,CASSSVRGGYGYTF
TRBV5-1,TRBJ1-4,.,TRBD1,TGCGCCAGCAGCCCGGGGGACAGTGGGAGTGAAAAACTGTTTTTT,CASSPGDSGSEKLFF
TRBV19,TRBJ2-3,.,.,TGTGCCAGTAGTATAGGACAGGTGTCTTCAGATACGCAGTATTTT,CASSIGQVSSDTQYF
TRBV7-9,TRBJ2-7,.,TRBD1,TGTGCCAGCAGTAGCGAAACCGGGACAGACTTCTACGAGCAGTACTTC,CASSSETGTDFYEQYF
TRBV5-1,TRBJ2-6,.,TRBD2,TGCGCCAGCAGCTTGTCTCTGGGTAGCGGGAGGGCTGGGGCCAACGTCCTGACTTTC,CASSLSLGSGRAGANVLTF
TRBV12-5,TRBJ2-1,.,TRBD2,TGTGCTAGTGGTGCCCCGGGACTAGTGTCCTACAATGAGCAGTTCTTC,CASGAPGLVSYNEQFF
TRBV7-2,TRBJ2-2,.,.,TGTGCCAGCAGCTTACGTCGCACCGGGGAGCTGTTTTTT,CASSLRRTGELFF
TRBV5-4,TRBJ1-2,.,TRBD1,TGTGCCAGCAGCTTGGGTGCGGGACAGGGATATGGCTACACCTTC,CASSLGAGQGYGYTF
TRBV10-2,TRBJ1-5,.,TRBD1,TGCGCCAGCAAGGACAGGGTCAATCAGCCCCAGCATTTT,CASKDRVNQPQHF
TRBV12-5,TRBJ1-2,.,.,TGTGCTAGTGGTTTGGTTTTCGCGGGGGACTATGGCTACACCTTC,CASGLVFAGDYGYTF
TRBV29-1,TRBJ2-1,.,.,TGCAGCGTCGACTACTCCAGTAATGAGCAGTTCTTC,CSVDYSSNEQFF
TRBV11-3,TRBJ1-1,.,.,TGTGCCAGCAGCTTAGGGCAGGTATCTACTGAAGCTTTCTTT,CASSLGQVSTEAFF
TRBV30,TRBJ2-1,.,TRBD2,TGTGCCTGGGGGGAAGGACTAGCGGGAGGTAATGAGCAGTTCTTC,CAWGEGLAGGNEQFF
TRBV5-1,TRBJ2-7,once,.,TGCGCCAGCAGCCAGGGGGGAAATAGCTACGAGCAGTACTTC,CASSQGGNSYEQYF
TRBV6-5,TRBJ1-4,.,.,TGTGCCAGCAGACGACGGGAGAGAAATGAAAAACTGTTTTTT,CASRRRERNEKLFF
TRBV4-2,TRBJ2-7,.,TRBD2,TGTGCCAGCAGCCAGAGCTTAGGGACTAGCGGCTCCTACGAGCAGTACTTC,CASSQSLGTSGSYEQYF
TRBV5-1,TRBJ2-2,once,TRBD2,TGCGCCAGCAGCTACGGGACTAGCGGGAGTAGGGCCGGGGAGCTGTTTTTT,CASSYGTSGSRAGELFF
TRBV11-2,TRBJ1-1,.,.,TGTGCCAGCAGCTTAGACCGGCCTAGAAACACTGAAGCTTTCTTT,CASSLDRPRNTEAFF
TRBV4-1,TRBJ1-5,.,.,TGCGCCAGCAGCCAAGATCGACAACTCAATAGCAATCAGCCCCAGCATTTT,CASSQDRQLNSNQPQHF
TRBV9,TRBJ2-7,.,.,TGTGCCAGCAGCGTATCGGCGGGATCTTCCGAGCAGTACTTC,CASSVSAGSSEQYF
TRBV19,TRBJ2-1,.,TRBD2,TGTGCCAGTAGTACCAGGACTAGCGGGAGGGGTGAGCAGTTCTTC,CASSTRTSGRGEQFF
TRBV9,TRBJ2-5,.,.,TGTGCCAGCAGCTCTACCGGGGGGCTAGGGGAGACCCAGTACTTC,CASSSTGGLGETQYF
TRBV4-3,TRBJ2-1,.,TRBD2,TGCGCCAGCAGCCAAGCGACTAGCGGGCTTAACAATGAGCAGTTCTTC,CASSQATSGLNNEQFF
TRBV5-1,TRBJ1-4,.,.,TGCGCCACCAAGGGAGGCCCAACTAATGAAAAACTGTTTTTT,CATKGGPTNEKLFF
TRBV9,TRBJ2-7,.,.,TGTGCCAGCAGCGCCCGCGAGTGGGACAAAAACTCCTACGAGCAGTACTTC,CASSAREWDKNSYEQYF
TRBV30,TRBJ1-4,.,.,TGTGCCTGGAGTATGAGCGAAAAACTGTTTTTT,CAWSMSEKLFF
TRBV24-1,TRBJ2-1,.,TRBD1,TGTGCCACCAGTCGCCCCGGGACAGGGGACAATGAGCAGTTCTTC,CATSRPGTGDNEQFF
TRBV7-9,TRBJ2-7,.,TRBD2,TGTGCCAGCACCCTGACTAGCGGGGGAGGGTCCTACGAGCAGTACTTC,CASTLTSGGGSYEQYF
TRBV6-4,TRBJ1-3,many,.,TGTGCCAGCAGTGATTACGCAGGCTCTGGAAACACCATATATTTT,CASSDYAGSGNTIYF
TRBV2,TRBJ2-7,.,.,TGTGCCAGCAGTGGGTCAGGGTACGAGCAGTACTTC,CASSGSGYEQYF